This TCR beta chain was found in a study of blood T cell repertoires in COVID-19. Study-level information: Sources were T cells, B-cell-depleted T cells, or PBMCs; the material itself was cDNA or gDNA.

Original processing methods: For nucleated cells, counts were estimated from reference gene primer amplification. The protocol was immunoSEQ multiplex PCR, while the TCRdb copy is restricted to in-frame clones and leaves out a portion. D and trimming were read from the DNA, whereas the V and J calls and clone size are those reported in that table. The sample consists of about 220,000 clones, roughly four fifths of them appearing once. The V end was cut by 1 base, the J end by 5 bases, with 14 bases between. Germline loops: CDR1 LNHDA, CDR2 SQIVND (reference sequence). The CDR3 is 15 residues long. The source material was peripheral blood. The rearrangement joins TRBV19 to TRBJ1-2, with a tentative D call TRBD1 (6 bases). The clonotype was recovered from a woman between 65 and 79 years old with COVID-19, enrolled during active disease. In nucleotides, the CDR3 is TGTGCCAGTAGTATAGGTCAGGGGCAGGGATATGGCTACACCTTC. This encodes CASSIGQGQGYGYTF.